Presented here are 3 T cell receptor beta chains from one specimen sequenced in a study of T cell changes during pregnancy in multiple sclerosis. The repertoire was sequenced with immunoSEQ multiplex PCR; TCRdb's copy has only in-frame clones and lacks some. Of around 59,000 clones listed, 93% are singletons. The specimen comprised CD8+ T cells from peripheral blood mononuclear cells, sampled in the second trimester of pregnancy. The receptors here all came from a female donor with multiple sclerosis, enrolled in a pregnancy study.

This clone was seen only once. The V gene is TRBV27, the J gene TRBJ1-5; 8 positions match TRBD1. Germline V gives CDR1 MNHEY, CDR2 SMNVEV (reference sequence). J lost 7 bases, V lost 2 bases, and 7 bases had no gene match. The CDR3 covers 15 residues. DNA for the CDR3: TGTGCCAGCAGTTTAGGGCAGGGGGCTCAACAGCCCCAGCATTTT. Residues: CASSLGQGAQQPQHF.

The gene calls are TRBV5-4 and TRBJ2-1; 8 bases agree with TRBD1. From germline, CDR1 is SGHNT and CDR2 YYREEE (reference sequence). Trimming took 4 bases from V and 8 from J; bases not matched to a gene: 14. This CDR3 region has 16 residues. This CDR3 reads CASSPRTGQGIDEQFF. CDR3 in DNA: TGTGCCAGCAGCCCAAGAACCGGACAGGGTATTGATGAGCAGTTCTTC.

The CDR3 region is CASGLVLGEQFF. DNA of the CDR3: TGTGCTAGTGGTTTGGTACTCGGGGAGCAGTTCTTC. The chain combines TRBV12-5 with TRBJ2-1; D is undetermined. This CDR3 is built from 12 residues. Trimming removed 0 bases from V and 10 bases from J, with 7 bases in between. Germline CDR1 and CDR2: LGHNT and FRNRAP.